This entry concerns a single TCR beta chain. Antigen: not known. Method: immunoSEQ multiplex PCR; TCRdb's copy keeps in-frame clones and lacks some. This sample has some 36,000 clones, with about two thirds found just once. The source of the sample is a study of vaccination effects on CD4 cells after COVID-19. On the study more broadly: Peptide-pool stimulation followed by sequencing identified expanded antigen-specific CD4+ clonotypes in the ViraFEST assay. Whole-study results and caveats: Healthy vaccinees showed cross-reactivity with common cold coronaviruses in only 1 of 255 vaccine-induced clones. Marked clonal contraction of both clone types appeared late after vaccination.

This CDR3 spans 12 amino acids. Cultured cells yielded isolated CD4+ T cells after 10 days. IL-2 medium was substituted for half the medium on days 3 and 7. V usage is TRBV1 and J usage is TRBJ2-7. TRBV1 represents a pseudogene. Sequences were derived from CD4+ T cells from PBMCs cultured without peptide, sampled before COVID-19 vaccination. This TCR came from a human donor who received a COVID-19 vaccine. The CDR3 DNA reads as TGCACCAGCAGCCAAGTTTCCTACGAGCAGTACTTC. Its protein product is CTSSQVSYEQYF.